This T cell receptor beta chain was captured in a study of OX40 agonist ivuxolimab in advanced cancers. The wider study: Patients were dosed intravenously with ivuxolimab at 0.01 to 10 mg/kg every 2 weeks.

Clones were sequenced by immunoSEQ multiplex PCR, and TCRdb holds only the in-frame ones, with some missing. The sample includes about 95,000 clones, 89% of them seen just once. Whole-study findings and limits: Antigen targets of the expanded peripheral T cells went undetermined.

A remark on this clone: Its antigen is not known.

The CDR3 runs 15 residues. The germline V gene has CDR1 SGHNT and CDR2 YYREEE (reference sequence). The junction had 6 bases not matched to a gene; V was cut back by 2 bases and J by 2 bases. Sequenced here: CD4+ or CD8+ T cells sorted from blood, sampled in a trial of the OX40 agonist ivuxolimab. This TCR derives from an adult with an advanced solid tumor such as melanoma, head and neck, liver or kidney cancer. The chain is built from TRBV5-4 and TRBJ1-1; TRBD1 agrees at 7 bases. In nucleotides, the CDR3 is TGTGCCAGCAGCTTCGGCGACAGGGAAAACACTGAAGCTTTCTTT. Its protein is CASSFGDRENTEAFF.